This T cell receptor (beta chain) emerged from a study of blood T cell repertoires in COVID-19. In this sample, this clone turned up once. Some clones are missing from TCRdb's copy, which holds only in-frame ones; the method was immunoSEQ multiplex PCR. The sample records some 220,000 clones, 80% to 95% being singletons. The CDR3 has 13 residues. Germline CDR1 SGHDT, CDR2 YYEEEE. The ends were cut back, 0 bases at V and 8 bases at J, with 11 bases in the middle. The rearrangement uses TRBV5-6 and TRBJ1-1, with D maybe TRBD1 (6 bases). Source material: peripheral blood. This clonotype originated in a young man with COVID-19, enrolled during active disease. In DNA form, the CDR3 reads TGTGCCAGCAGCTTGGAGGACAGCCAGGAAGCTTTCTTT. This encodes CASSLEDSQEAFF.